These 2 T cell receptor beta chains came from one sample sequenced in a study of technical replicates of blood from several donors. Using immunoSEQ multiplex PCR, the repertoire was profiled, and TCRdb retains in-frame clones only, with some absent. This table holds about 75,000 clones, approximately 97% found once. Sequencing was carried out using T cells isolated from PBMCs. The receptors were gathered from a human donor in good health.

The chain couples TRBV13 to TRBJ1-1; D remains ambiguous. The germline V gene has CDR1 PRHDT and CDR2 FYEKMQ (reference sequence). V was shortened by 5 bases and J by 4 bases, with 35 bases between the two germline ends. The CDR3 consists of 21 residues. CDR3 nucleotide sequence: TGTGCCAGCAGCCCCGAGGGTGGGTACCGGTGGACGGCGGATGGTGGCACTGAAGCTTTCTTT. Its protein is CASSPEGGYRWTADGGTEAFF.

This clone has a single count. J is TRBJ2-2 and V is TRBV27; TRBD1 agrees at 8 bases. The CDR3 totals 14 residues. Trimming removed 9 bases from V and 5 bases from J; junction bases left unmatched: 8. Germline V gene sequence: CDR1 MNHEY, CDR2 SMNVEV (reference sequence). DNA of the CDR3: TGTGCCAGGTCGAGGACAGGGAGGACCGGGGAGCTGTTTTTT. It encodes CARSRTGRTGELFF.